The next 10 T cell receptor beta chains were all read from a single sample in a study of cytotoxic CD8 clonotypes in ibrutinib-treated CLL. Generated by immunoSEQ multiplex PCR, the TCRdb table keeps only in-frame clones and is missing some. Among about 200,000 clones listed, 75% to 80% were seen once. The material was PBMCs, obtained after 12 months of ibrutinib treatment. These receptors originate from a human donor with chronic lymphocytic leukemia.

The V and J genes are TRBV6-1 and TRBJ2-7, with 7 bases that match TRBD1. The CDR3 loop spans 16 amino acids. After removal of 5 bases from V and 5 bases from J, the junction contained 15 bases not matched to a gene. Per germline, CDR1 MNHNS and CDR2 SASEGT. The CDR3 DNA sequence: TGTGCCAGCAGTCAAGAATCGACAGGGCGGTGGAACGAGCAGTACTTC. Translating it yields CASSQESTGRWNEQYF.

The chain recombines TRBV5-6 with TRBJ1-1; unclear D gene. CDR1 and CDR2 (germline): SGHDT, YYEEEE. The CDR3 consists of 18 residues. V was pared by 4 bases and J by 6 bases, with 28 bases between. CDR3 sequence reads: CASSKLRQVLFSGAEAFF. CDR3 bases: TGTGCCAGCAGCAAGCTACGACAAGTTCTCTTCTCAGGAGCTGAAGCTTTCTTT.

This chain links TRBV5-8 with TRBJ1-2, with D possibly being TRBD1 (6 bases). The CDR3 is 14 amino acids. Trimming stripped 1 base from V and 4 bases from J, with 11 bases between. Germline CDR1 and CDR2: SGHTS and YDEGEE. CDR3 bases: TGTGCCAGCAGCTTGAGCAGGGGTGTCTATGGCTACACCTTC. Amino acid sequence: CASSLSRGVYGYTF.

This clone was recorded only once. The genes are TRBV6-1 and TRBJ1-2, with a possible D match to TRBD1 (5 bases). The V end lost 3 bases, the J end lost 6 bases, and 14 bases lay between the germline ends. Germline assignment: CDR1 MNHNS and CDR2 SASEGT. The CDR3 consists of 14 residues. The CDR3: CASSDWGWGDGYTF. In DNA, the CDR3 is TGTGCCAGCAGTGATTGGGGCTGGGGGGATGGCTACACCTTC.

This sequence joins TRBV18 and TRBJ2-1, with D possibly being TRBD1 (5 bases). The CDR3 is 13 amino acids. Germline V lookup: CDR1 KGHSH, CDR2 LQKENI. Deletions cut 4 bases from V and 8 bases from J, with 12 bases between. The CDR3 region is CASSLAQGYEQFF. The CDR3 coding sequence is TGTGCCAGCTCACTTGCCCAGGGATATGAGCAGTTCTTC.

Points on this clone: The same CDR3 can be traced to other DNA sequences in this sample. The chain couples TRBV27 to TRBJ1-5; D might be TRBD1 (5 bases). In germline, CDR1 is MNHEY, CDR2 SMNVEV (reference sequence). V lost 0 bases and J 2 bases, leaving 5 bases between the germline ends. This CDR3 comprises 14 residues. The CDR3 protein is CASSLSGGNQPQHF. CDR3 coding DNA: TGTGCCAGCAGTTTATCAGGGGGCAATCAGCCCCAGCATTTT.

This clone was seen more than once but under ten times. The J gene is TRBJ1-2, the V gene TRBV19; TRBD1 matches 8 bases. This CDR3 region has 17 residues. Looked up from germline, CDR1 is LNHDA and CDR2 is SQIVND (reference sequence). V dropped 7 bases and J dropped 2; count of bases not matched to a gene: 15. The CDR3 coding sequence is TGTGCCAGTACCCAACTAGGACAGGGAGATGGAAACTATGGCTACACCTTC. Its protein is CASTQLGQGDGNYGYTF.

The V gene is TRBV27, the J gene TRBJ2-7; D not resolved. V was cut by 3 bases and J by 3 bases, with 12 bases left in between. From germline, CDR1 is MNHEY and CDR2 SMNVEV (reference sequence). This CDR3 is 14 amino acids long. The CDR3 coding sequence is TGTGCCAGCAGTTTGCTAGGTGCCAACTACGAGCAGTACTTC. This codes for CASSLLGANYEQYF.

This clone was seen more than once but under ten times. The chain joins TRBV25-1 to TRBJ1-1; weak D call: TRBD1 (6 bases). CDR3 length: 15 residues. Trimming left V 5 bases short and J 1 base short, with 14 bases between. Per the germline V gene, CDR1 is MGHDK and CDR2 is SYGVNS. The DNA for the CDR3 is TGTGCCAGCAGTTCACATGGAGGGGGGAACACTGAAGCTTTCTTT. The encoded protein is CASSSHGGGNTEAFF. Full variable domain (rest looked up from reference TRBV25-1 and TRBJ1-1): EADIYQTPRYLVIGTGKKITLECSQTMGHDKMYWYQQDPGMELHLIHYSYGVNSTEKGDLSSESTVSRIRTEHFPLTLESARPSHTSQYLCASSSHGGGNTEAFFGQGTRLTVV.

In DNA form, the CDR3 reads TGTGCCAGCAGCGTAGGGACTAGCGTGGCAGATACGCAGTATTTT. Translated, it gives CASSVGTSVADTQYF. The chain is built from TRBV9 and TRBJ2-3; TRBD2 matches 9 bases. The CDR3 runs 15 residues. J lost 4 bases, V lost 0 bases, and 3 bases had no gene match. Germline assignment: CDR1 SGDLS and CDR2 YYNGEE.